This TCR beta chain was identified in a study of T-cell reconstitution after alpha-beta-depleted transplantation in children. Study-wide findings and caveats: Some patients showed high day-60 TCRbeta diversity, which derived from surviving recipient T cells and thymic progenitors.

In the case of this clonotype: Antigen unknown.

Per germline, CDR1 MGHRA and CDR2 YSYEKL. Trimming removed 11 bases at V and 8 bases at J, with 27 bases between. The CDR3 contains 15 residues. It was with unique molecular identifiers that the TCRbeta library was prepared. A single record per CDR3 protein comes from TCRdb applying MiXCR to the PCR reads. This sample has 750,000 to 950,000 distinct CDR3 sequences; approximately 15% occur once, and the top ten carry 5%. The J gene is TRBJ1-1, the V gene TRBV4-1; no clear D gene. This receptor was obtained from a male patient between 5 and 17 years old who had a stem cell transplant for acute lymphoblastic leukemia, so the T cells may come from the graft donor. Source: PBMCs, mostly from graft donor cells, taken 360 days after TCRalphabeta/CD19-depleted stem cell transplant. CDR3 sequence reads: CAANPLLRGLREAFF. CDR3 nucleotides: TGCGCCGCTAACCCTTTACTCCGGGGATTACGGGAAGCTTTCTTT.